Listed below are T cell receptor beta chains from one sample, sequenced in a study of cytotoxic CD8 clonotypes in ibrutinib-treated CLL. Profiled with immunoSEQ multiplex PCR; TCRdb holds only in-frame clones, not every one. The sample lists 70,000 to 80,000 clones, 75% to 85% occurring once. Sequencing was performed on PBMCs, taken at disease progression, from a patient treated with ibrutinib. These receptor sequences come from a human donor with chronic lymphocytic leukemia. Both conserved end residues are trimmed from each CDR3. The order of the fields is V gene, J gene, CDR3 length, CDR3 protein.

v_gene: TRBV15; j_gene: TRBJ1-2; len: 11; CDR3aa: ATSGDGVYGYT
v_gene: TRBV6-1; j_gene: TRBJ2-7; len: 12; CDR3aa: ASMATMNPYEQY
v_gene: TRBV6-4; j_gene: TRBJ1-2; len: 11; CDR3aa: ASSDSDTYGYT
v_gene: TRBV5-1; j_gene: TRBJ1-1; len: 13; CDR3aa: ASSLWEDTNTEAF
v_gene: TRBV4-2; j_gene: TRBJ2-3; len: 13; CDR3aa: ASSPLDGGADTQY
v_gene: TRBV5-4; j_gene: TRBJ2-1; len: 13; CDR3aa: ASSFSGGKYNEQF
v_gene: TRBV4-2; j_gene: TRBJ1-4; len: 14; CDR3aa: ASSPRWGESGEKLF
v_gene: TRBV18; j_gene: TRBJ2-5; len: 11; CDR3aa: ASSPTGVETQY
v_gene: TRBV7-9; j_gene: TRBJ2-5; len: 14; CDR3aa: ASSSTIDRPQETQY
v_gene: TRBV30; j_gene: TRBJ1-6; len: 14; CDR3aa: AWSVTGSSYNSPLH
v_gene: TRBV28; j_gene: TRBJ2-7; len: 14; CDR3aa: ASTPGGAQGTYEQY
v_gene: TRBV19; j_gene: TRBJ1-6; len: 12; CDR3aa: ASSIGGIYSPLH
v_gene: TRBV27; j_gene: TRBJ1-3; len: 12; CDR3aa: ASRQGAGGNTIY
v_gene: TRBV15; j_gene: TRBJ1-1; len: 13; CDR3aa: ATSRRGLRNTEAF
v_gene: TRBV19; j_gene: TRBJ1-2; len: 11; CDR3aa: ASSISGNYGYT
v_gene: TRBV7-2; j_gene: TRBJ2-5; len: 13; CDR3aa: ASSWGLAGRETQY
v_gene: TRBV6-5; j_gene: TRBJ1-1; len: 13; CDR3aa: ASSYGPGRLSEAF
v_gene: TRBV7-9; j_gene: TRBJ1-1; len: 10; CDR3aa: ASRTGTTEAF
v_gene: TRBV20-1; j_gene: TRBJ2-5; len: 9; CDR3aa: SVDRIETQY
v_gene: TRBV27; j_gene: TRBJ1-2; len: 13; CDR3aa: ASSSSGRSNYGYT
v_gene: TRBV7-2; j_gene: TRBJ2-3; len: 14; CDR3aa: ASSLTGTSGTDTQY
v_gene: TRBV2; j_gene: TRBJ2-1; len: 9; CDR3aa: ASTLYNEQF
v_gene: TRBV11-2; j_gene: TRBJ1-6; len: 12; CDR3aa: ASSLGYNNSPLH
v_gene: TRBV2; j_gene: TRBJ1-3; len: 12; CDR3aa: ASQGATFGNTIY
v_gene: TRBV18; j_gene: TRBJ2-7; len: 12; CDR3aa: ASSPGQPIYEQY
v_gene: TRBV5-1; j_gene: TRBJ1-6; len: 16; CDR3aa: ASRTGLWLSSYNSPLH
v_gene: TRBV11-2; j_gene: TRBJ2-1; len: 12; CDR3aa: ASRAEAGRNEQF
v_gene: TRBV19; j_gene: TRBJ2-1; len: 14; CDR3aa: ASSSSPDRPPNEQF